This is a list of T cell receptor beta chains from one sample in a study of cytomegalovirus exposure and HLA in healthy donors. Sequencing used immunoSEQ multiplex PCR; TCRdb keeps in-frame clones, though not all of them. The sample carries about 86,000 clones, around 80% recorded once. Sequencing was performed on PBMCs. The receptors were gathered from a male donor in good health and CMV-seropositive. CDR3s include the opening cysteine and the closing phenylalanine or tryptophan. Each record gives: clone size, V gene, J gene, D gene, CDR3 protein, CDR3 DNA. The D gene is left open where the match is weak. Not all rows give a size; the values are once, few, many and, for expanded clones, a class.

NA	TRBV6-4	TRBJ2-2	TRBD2	CASSEVAGGAGELFF	TGTGCCAGCAGTGAAGTAGCGGGGGGCGCCGGGGAGCTGTTTTTT
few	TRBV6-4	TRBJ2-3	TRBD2	CASSDLAGGQTGTQYF	TGTGCCAGCAGTGACCTAGCGGGAGGCCAAACGGGTACGCAGTATTTT
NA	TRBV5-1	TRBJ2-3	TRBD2	CASSGTSSTSTDTQYF	TGCGCCAGCAGTGGGACTAGCAGCACTAGCACAGATACGCAGTATTTT
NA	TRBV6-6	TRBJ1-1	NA	CASSYFGAEAFF	TGTGCCAGCAGTTACTTCGGGGCTGAAGCTTTCTTT
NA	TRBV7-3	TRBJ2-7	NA	CASSLIGGLSYEQYF	TGTGCCAGCAGCTTAATCGGGGGTCTCTCCTACGAGCAGTACTTC
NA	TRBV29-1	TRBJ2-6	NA	CSAGSPGANVLTF	TGCAGCGCCGGGAGCCCCGGGGCCAACGTCCTGACTTTC
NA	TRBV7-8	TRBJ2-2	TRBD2	CATTGLAGGNTGELFF	TGTGCCACCACGGGACTAGCGGGAGGGAACACCGGGGAGCTGTTTTTT
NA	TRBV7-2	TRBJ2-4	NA	CASSLEGRGAKNIQYF	TGTGCCAGCAGCTTAGAGGGCAGGGGGGCGAAAAACATTCAGTACTTC
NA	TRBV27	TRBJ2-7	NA	CASSPRGNLYEQYF	TGTGCCAGCAGTCCCCGGGGGAACCTTTACGAGCAGTACTTC
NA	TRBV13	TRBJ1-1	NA	CAITPQAFF	TGCGCGATAACCCCCCAAGCTTTCTTT
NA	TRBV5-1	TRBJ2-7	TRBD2	CASSLEVGGPNEQYF	TGCGCCAGCAGCTTGGAAGTGGGAGGGCCCAACGAGCAGTACTTC
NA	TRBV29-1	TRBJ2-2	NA	CSVRPGRNTGELFF	TGCAGCGTGCGCCCCGGGAGGAACACCGGGGAGCTGTTTTTT
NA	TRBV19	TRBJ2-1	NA	CASSIRTGNEQFF	TGTGCCAGTAGTATAAGGACTGGGAATGAGCAGTTCTTC
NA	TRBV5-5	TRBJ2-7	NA	CASRQASRGSYEQYF	TGTGCCAGCAGACAGGCCTCGAGGGGGTCCTACGAGCAGTACTTC
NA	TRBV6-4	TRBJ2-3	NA	CASSDSASSTDTQYF	TGTGCCAGCAGTGACTCGGCTTCTAGCACAGATACGCAGTATTTT
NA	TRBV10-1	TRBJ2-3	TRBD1	CASRATGSDTQYF	TGCGCCAGCAGGGCGACAGGGTCCGATACGCAGTATTTT
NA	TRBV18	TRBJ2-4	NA	CASSPPRGRVGNIQYF	TGTGCCAGCTCACCACCTAGGGGCCGGGTTGGAAACATTCAGTACTTC
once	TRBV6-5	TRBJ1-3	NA	CASTPAGSGNTIYF	TGTGCCAGCACCCCGGCGGGTTCTGGAAACACCATATATTTT
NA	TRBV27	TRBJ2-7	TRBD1	CASSTPPGTGETKQYF	TGTGCCAGCAGTACCCCCCCCGGGACAGGGGAAACAAAGCAGTACTTC
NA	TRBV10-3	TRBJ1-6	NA	CAISPRDSPGDSPLHF	TGTGCCATCAGTCCTCGGGATTCTCCAGGAGATTCACCCCTCCACTTT
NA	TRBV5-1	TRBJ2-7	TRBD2	CASRTGTIKTYEQYF	TGCGCCAGCAGAACCGGGACTATCAAGACCTACGAGCAGTACTTC
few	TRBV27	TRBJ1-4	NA	CASRGIVTGLELFF	TGTGCCAGCAGAGGTATTGTGACAGGTTTGGAACTGTTTTTT
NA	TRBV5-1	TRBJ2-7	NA	CASSSQGRGYEQYF	TGCGCCAGCAGCTCCCAGGGGAGGGGATACGAGCAGTACTTC